This T cell receptor beta chain was retrieved from a study of blood T cell repertoires in COVID-19. Study information: T cells, B-cell-depleted T cells, or PBMCs provided the cDNA or gDNA that served as material.

Sequencing was performed with immunoSEQ multiplex PCR; in TCRdb, only in-frame clones are kept and a portion is missing. This sample has around 20,000 clones; approximately 90% occur once, and the top ten carry around 7.1%. Germline V gene data show CDR1 as SGHRS and CDR2 as YFSETQ. The CDR3 contains 16 residues. Trimming took 4 bases from V and 7 from J; bases not matched to a gene: 12. The chain uses TRBV5-1 and TRBJ2-2; 8 positions agree with TRBD2. The receptor's source is a human donor with active COVID-19. The donor label of this sample is uncertain. Material for sequencing was peripheral blood. Here the CDR3 reads CASSEVASGSIGELFF. CDR3 DNA: TGCGCCAGCAGCGAGGTCGCTAGCGGGTCGATCGGGGAGCTGTTTTTT.